A selection of T cell receptor beta chains follows, all from one sample in a study of beta chain features in type 1 diabetes. Clones were sequenced by immunoSEQ multiplex PCR, and TCRdb holds only the in-frame ones, with some missing. The top ten hold around 0.1% of the sample, which has 620,000 or so clones, about a sixth seen once. The specimen was naive CD4+ T cells from blood. The receptors stem from a man younger than 35 in good health. The CDR3 runs from the conserved cysteine through the conserved F or W. D genes are given only for firm matches. Some rows have no size entry. The others give once, few or many, or a class for an expanded clone.

>TRBV6-6|NA|NA|TRBJ2-1
TGTGCCAGCAGCCCCCGCGGGGTCGGGTCGAATGAGCAGTTCTTC
CASSPRGVGSNEQFF
>TRBV7-9|TRBD1|NA|TRBJ1-4
TGTGCCAGCAGCTTTACAGGGGTTGAAAAACTGTTTTTT
CASSFTGVEKLFF
>TRBV29-1|NA|NA|TRBJ1-1
TGCAGCGTTCGGCGACGGCAGAACACTGAAGCTTTCTTT
CSVRRRQNTEAFF
>TRBV7-2|NA|few|TRBJ1-2
TGTGCCAGCAGTACGGGATCCTTCTATGGCTACACCTTC
CASSTGSFYGYTF
>TRBV15|NA|few|TRBJ1-1
TGTGCCACCGGAAGACGGGTGAACACTGAAGCTTTCTTT
CATGRRVNTEAFF
>TRBV11-1|NA|NA|TRBJ2-7
TGTGCCAGCAGCTTAATCCCAACAGTCTACGAGCAGTACTTC
CASSLIPTVYEQYF
>TRBV5-1|NA|few|TRBJ2-1
TGCGCCAGCAGCTGGGTGCAGGGGCCTTACAATGAGCAGTTCTTC
CASSWVQGPYNEQFF
>TRBV15|NA|NA|TRBJ2-5
TGTGCCACCAGCAGAGATAAGGGAGCAGGGGCAGGTCTGGGAAGGAAGACCCAGTACTTC
CATSRDKGAGAGLGRKTQYF
>TRBV9|NA|few|TRBJ2-2
TGTGCCAGCAGCGTAGAACCTCTCTGGGGCGGGGAGCTGTTTTTT
CASSVEPLWGGELFF
>TRBV11-2|TRBD1|few|TRBJ2-7
TGTGCCAGCGTCCGACAGGGACGGCAGTACTTC
CASVRQGRQYF
>TRBV5-1|NA|NA|TRBJ1-5
TGCGCCAGCAGCTCAGGGGATAGCAATCAGCCCCAGCATTTT
CASSSGDSNQPQHF
>TRBV28|TRBD2|few|TRBJ2-1
TGTGCCAGCAGTCCCCCCATGCTGAGCGGGAGGGCCCTTTGGGATGAGCAGTTCTTC
CASSPPMLSGRALWDEQFF
>TRBV28|NA|NA|TRBJ2-3
TGTGCCAGCAGTTGGAGTAGGGTTGGCACAGATACGCAGTATTTT
CASSWSRVGTDTQYF
>TRBV6-1|TRBD1|NA|TRBJ2-7
TGTGCCAGCAGTGAGATAGACAGGGTCGGCGAGCAGTACTTC
CASSEIDRVGEQYF
>TRBV2|NA|NA|TRBJ1-1
TGTGCCAGCAGCGGAACGGTGAACACTGAAGCTTTCTTT
CASSGTVNTEAFF
>TRBV28|TRBD2|few|TRBJ2-7
TGTGCCAGCAGTTTAAGGAGCGGGAGGGTCTACGAGCAGTACTTC
CASSLRSGRVYEQYF
>TRBV10-3|NA|NA|TRBJ2-7
TGTGCCATCAGTGTTCCGGGGCCCTACGAGCAGTACTTC
CAISVPGPYEQYF
>TRBV19|TRBD2|few|TRBJ2-7
TGTGCCAGTAGTATTAAAGCGGGAGCTACCGAGCAGTACTTC
CASSIKAGATEQYF
>TRBV28|TRBD2|NA|TRBJ2-3
TGTGCCAGCAGCAAGACTAGCGGGGGGGCAGATACGCAGTATTTT
CASSKTSGGADTQYF
>TRBV14|NA|NA|TRBJ2-3
TGTGCCAGCAGCCCAAAGGGGAAATTTATGGTCCAGTACACAGATACGCAGTATTTT
CASSPKGKFMVQYTDTQYF
>TRBV27|NA|NA|TRBJ2-4
TGTGCCAGCAGTTTATCCCAAGACAGATTAGCCAAAAACATTCAGTACTTC
CASSLSQDRLAKNIQYF
>TRBV28|NA|few|TRBJ2-7
TGTGCCAGCAGTTTATATGGGCGGGGTGGACCCTACGAGCAGTACTTC
CASSLYGRGGPYEQYF
>TRBV5-1|NA|few|TRBJ2-4
TGCGCCAGCAGCTTGGAGGTTACGGGAGTCGGCGGCATTCAGTACTTC
CASSLEVTGVGGIQYF
>TRBV6-5|NA|NA|TRBJ2-5
TGTGCCAGCAGTAAAAATAAAGAGACCCAGTACTTC
CASSKNKETQYF
>TRBV7-2|NA|NA|TRBJ2-1
TGTGCCAGCAGCTTGGTAGAGCAGTTCTTC
CASSLVEQFF
>TRBV7-3|TRBD2|NA|TRBJ2-7
TGTGCCAGCAGCCGCAGCGGGGGAAACTACGAGCAGTACTTC
CASSRSGGNYEQYF
>TRBV5-1|NA|few|TRBJ2-1
TGCGCCAGCAGCAAAAGTCAGGGCTACAATGAGCAGTTCTTC
CASSKSQGYNEQFF
>TRBV7-9|NA|few|TRBJ1-1
TGTGCCAGCAGCTTCGGGGTTGAAGCTTTCTTT
CASSFGVEAFF
>TRBV18|NA|NA|TRBJ1-4
TGTGCCAGCTCACCCTCCATAGGAACTAATGAAAAACTGTTTTTT
CASSPSIGTNEKLFF
>TRBV5-4|NA|NA|TRBJ1-1
TGTGCCAGCAGCCTTTTTGAAACGGGGTTTAGGACTGAAGCTTTCTTT
CASSLFETGFRTEAFF
>TRBV5-8|NA|few|TRBJ1-5
TGTGCCAGCAGTAGGGTGGGCGTTGGCTCTCAGCCCCAGCATTTT
CASSRVGVGSQPQHF
>TRBV6-1|TRBD1|NA|TRBJ1-2
TGTGCCAGCAGTGATCCCCGGACAGGTGGCTACACCTTC
CASSDPRTGGYTF
>TRBV7-3|NA|few|TRBJ1-2
TGTGCCAGCAGCTTAAACAGGGTTGACTATGGCTACACCTTC
CASSLNRVDYGYTF
>TRBV7-9|NA|NA|TRBJ1-1
TGTGCCAGCAGCTTAGGGGGATTTGGGTCGGCTTTCTTT
CASSLGGFGSAFF
>TRBV6-1|TRBD1|NA|TRBJ2-7
TGTGCCTGTCTATTGAGGACAGGATTATCCTACGAGCAGTACTTC
CACLLRTGLSYEQYF
>TRBV30|NA|NA|TRBJ1-5
TGTGCCTGGAGTGGGGGGGGTGGACAGCCCCAGCATTTT
CAWSGGGGQPQHF
>TRBV10-3|NA|few|TRBJ1-1
TGTGCCATCAGTGACTGGGGGAAGGCGGACACTGAAGCTTTCTTT
CAISDWGKADTEAFF
>TRBV27|NA|few|TRBJ1-1
TGTGCCAGCAGTTTAGCTCGGGGAATCACTGAAGCTTTCTTT
CASSLARGITEAFF
>TRBV18|NA|NA|TRBJ2-5
TGTGCCAGCTCCCGTCAAGAGACCCAGTACTTC
CASSRQETQYF
>TRBV9|NA|NA|TRBJ2-5
TGTGCCAGCAGCGTGACAGATTACCAAGAGACCCAGTACTTC
CASSVTDYQETQYF
>TRBV15|NA|few|TRBJ2-3
TGTGCCACCAGCAGAGATCGTGGGGCTGTGACGCAGTATTTT
CATSRDRGAVTQYF
>TRBV10-3|NA|NA|TRBJ1-5
TGTGCCACCGGAGTCAGGGATAGCAATCAGCCCCAGCATTTT
CATGVRDSNQPQHF
>TRBV10-3|TRBD1|NA|TRBJ1-2
TGTGCCATCAGTCCAGGGACAGGGACGTTTGGCTACACCTTC
CAISPGTGTFGYTF
>TRBV7-6|TRBD1|NA|TRBJ2-1
TGTGCCAGCAGTATTATGGACAGGGGAAATGAGCAGTTCTTC
CASSIMDRGNEQFF
>TRBV18|NA|NA|TRBJ2-7
TGTGCCAGCTCCCAGGCCGGGTCCGAGCAGTACTTC
CASSQAGSEQYF
>TRBV7-8|TRBD1|few|TRBJ2-3
TGTGCCAGCAGCCTTGACAGGGGAAGCACAGATACGCAGTATTTT
CASSLDRGSTDTQYF
>TRBV21-1|NA|few|TRBJ1-5
TGTGCCAGCGGAGCCAAGCGTCCCTCGGGCAATCAGCCCCAGCATTTT
CASGAKRPSGNQPQHF
>TRBV28|TRBD1|few|TRBJ2-7
TGTGCCAGCAGTTTAATTCCCGGGACAGGGAGGACATACGAGCAGTACTTC
CASSLIPGTGRTYEQYF